This T cell receptor (beta chain) was sequenced for a study of cytomegalovirus exposure and HLA in healthy donors. The germline V gene encodes CDR1 GTSNPN and CDR2 SVGIG (reference sequence). Trimming left V 0 bases short and J 1 base short, with 15 bases between. This CDR3 region has 16 residues. PCR was performed using 60 Vbeta and 13 Jbeta primers. The table came from immunoSEQ multiplex PCR; TCRdb's copy has only in-frame clones and leaves some out. The sample lists 150,000 to 200,000 clones, 80% occurring once. On this clone: Its antigen remains unknown.

Study-level points and caveats: Among the most significant clusters, several appeared linked to common viral pathogens in a later analysis.

Sequenced sample: PBMCs. This sequence joins TRBV30 and TRBJ2-5; the D gene is possibly TRBD1 (5 bases). The receptor was derived from a middle-aged woman in good health and CMV-seronegative. The CDR3 is CAWSVQEKTIQETQYF. CDR3 DNA: TGTGCCTGGAGTGTACAGGAAAAAACGATCCAAGAGACCCAGTACTTC.